This passage covers 13 T cell receptor beta chains from one sample sequenced in a study of glioma-infiltrating T cells after dendritic cell vaccination. The repertoire was sequenced with immunoSEQ multiplex PCR; TCRdb's copy has only in-frame clones and lacks some. The sample holds more than 95,000 clones; 80% are singletons and the top ten take around 5.4%. Time point noted: after dendritic cell vaccination, including at tumor progression/relapse. The source material was blood, sampled after dendritic cell vaccination. These receptors came from a human donor with glioblastoma.

The rearrangement joins TRBV5-1 to TRBJ1-2, with a possible D match to TRBD1 (5 bases). Between the trimmed V and J ends, which lost 5 bases and 6 bases, there was a span of 14 bases. Germline CDR1 is SGHRS and CDR2 is YFSETQ. The CDR3 has 13 residues. The DNA for the CDR3 is TGCGCCAGCAGATCAACAGGTGTCGATGGCTACACCTTC. It codes for CASRSTGVDGYTF. Full variable domain (remainder filled in from reference TRBV5-1 and TRBJ1-2): KAGVTQTPRYLIKTRGQQVTLSCSPISGHRSVSWYQQTPGQGLQFLFEYFSETQRNKGNFPGRFSGRQFSNSRSEMNVSTLELGDSALYLCASRSTGVDGYTFGSGTRLTVV.

There are a few counts of this clone. The CDR3 protein is CASLSPRYEQYF. CDR3 nucleotides: TGCGCCAGCTTATCTCCCCGCTACGAGCAGTACTTC. The chain recombines TRBV4-1 with TRBJ2-7; D remains unclear. Trimming pared 8 bases from V and 3 bases from J, leaving 11 bases between. The CDR3 extends over 12 amino acids. Germline V gives CDR1 MGHRA, CDR2 YSYEKL.

The J gene is TRBJ1-2, the V gene TRBV14, with a weak D call TRBD1 (5 bases). Germline V gene lookup returns CDR1 SGHDN and CDR2 FVKESK. V was pared by 2 bases and J by 3 bases, with 10 bases between. There are 14 residues in the CDR3. The CDR3 nucleotides are TGTGCCAGCAGCCAAAGCAGGGCCCACTATGGCTACACCTTC. Translating it yields CASSQSRAHYGYTF. The full variable domain, with the rest looked up from reference TRBV14 and TRBJ1-2, is EAGVTQFPSHSVIEKGQTVTLRCDPISGHDNLYWYRRVMGKEIKFLLHFVKESKQDESGMPNNRFLAERTGGTYSTLKVQPAELEDSGVYFCASSQSRAHYGYTFGSGTRLTVV.

This sequence joins TRBV27 and TRBJ1-1; D call uncertain. V shed 3 bases and J shed 6 bases, with 26 bases lying between them. The CDR3 extends over 18 amino acids. Germline V gene lookup returns CDR1 MNHEY and CDR2 SMNVEV (reference sequence). This CDR3 is CASSFPTGGKGGLSEAFF. CDR3 DNA sequence: TGTGCCAGCAGTTTCCCCACGGGAGGAAAGGGTGGTTTGTCTGAAGCTTTCTTT.

The gene calls are TRBV4-1 and TRBJ2-1; 9 nucleotides line up with TRBD2. CDR1 is MGHRA, CDR2 YSYEKL, per germline. With 1 base clipped from V and 6 bases from J, the junction kept 16 bases outside the gene matches. There are 19 residues in the CDR3. The CDR3 region has the DNA TGCGCCAGCAGCCAAGGGAGTAGCGGGGGCTTGAATGGAGGCAATGAGCAGTTCTTC. It yields the protein CASSQGSSGGLNGGNEQFF.

This clone was seen a handful of times. The rearrangement links TRBV19 to TRBJ2-7, with TRBD2 identical over 9 bases. This CDR3 is built from 14 residues. The germline CDR1 and CDR2 sequences are LNHDA and SQIVND (reference sequence). Losses at the gene ends were 5 bases for V and 3 bases for J; bases not matched to a gene: 5. CDR3 in amino acids: CASSSLAGVYEQYF. The CDR3 nucleotides read TGTGCCAGTAGTTCGTTAGCGGGAGTCTACGAGCAGTACTTC.

V usage is TRBV30 and J usage is TRBJ2-7, with D tentatively TRBD1 (7 bases). The V and J ends lost 0 bases and 4 bases respectively, with 19 bases between them. CDR1 is GTSNPN, CDR2 SVGIG, per germline (reference sequence). The CDR3 length is 16 residues. The CDR3 spells CAWSVYRGGGRYEQYF. For the CDR3, the DNA is TGTGCCTGGAGTGTATATAGAGGAGGGGGCAGGTACGAGCAGTACTTC.

The rearrangement links TRBV7-9 to TRBJ1-4, with a tentative D call TRBD1 (5 bases). Germline CDR1 and CDR2: SEHNR and FQNEAQ (reference sequence). CDR3 length equals 16 residues. V gave up 1 base and J gave up 6 bases, with 15 bases separating them. The CDR3, as DNA: TGTGCCAGCAGCTTAGTTGCTGGCAGGGTCCATGAAAAACTGTTTTTT. This codes for CASSLVAGRVHEKLFF.

The chain recombines TRBV28 with TRBJ2-7; D gene ambiguous. The V end lost 5 bases, the J end lost 7 bases, and 12 bases lay between the germline ends. The CDR3 sequence is 12 residues long. Germline V CDR1 and CDR2: MDHEN, SYDVKM. CDR3 amino acids: CASSPRPREQYF. In nucleotides, the CDR3 is TGTGCCAGCAGTCCTCGACCGCGGGAGCAGTACTTC.

V and J are TRBV28 and TRBJ2-7; no firm D call. V dropped 8 bases and J dropped 6 bases, with 11 bases sitting between them. Germline V gives CDR1 MDHEN, CDR2 SYDVKM. CDR3 length: 11 amino acids. The CDR3 DNA reads as TGTGCCAGCGTGCGTATCGGCGAGCAGTACTTC. Its translation is CASVRIGEQYF.

This clone was seen ten or more times. The chain combines TRBV29-1 with TRBJ1-1, with 8 bases that match TRBD1. The trim removed 6 bases at V and 10 bases at J, leaving 13 bases unmatched. Germline CDR1 and CDR2: SQVTM and ANQGSEA. The CDR3 has 13 residues. The CDR3 coding sequence is TGCAGCGTACTCGGGACAGGCCTACCAGGAGCTTTCTTT. This translates into CSVLGTGLPGAFF.

CDR3 in DNA: TGTGCCATCCGCGGGACAGGGGACTATGGCTACACCTTC. Translation gives CAIRGTGDYGYTF. The chain employs TRBV10-3 and TRBJ1-2; 10 nucleotides line up with TRBD1. From germline, CDR1 is ENHRY and CDR2 SYGVKD. V shed 8 bases and J 3 bases; nucleotides not matched to a gene: 3. This CDR3 is built from 13 residues.

Only a few counts were recorded for this clone. The V call is TRBV5-6, the J call TRBJ2-7, with a possible D match to TRBD1 (6 bases). V shed 4 bases and J shed 5 bases, with 19 bases lying between them. This CDR3 spans 15 amino acids. Per the germline V gene, CDR1 is SGHDT and CDR2 is YYEEEE. CDR3 amino acids: CASSPYDRIIDEQYF. DNA for the CDR3: TGTGCCAGCAGCCCATATGACAGGATAATTGACGAGCAGTACTTC.